Presented here are 21 T cell receptor beta chains from one specimen sequenced in a study of neoadjuvant anti-PD-1 for oral cavity cancer. The assay was immunoSEQ multiplex PCR, and TCRdb's table has in-frame clones only and misses some. The table has approximately 67,000 clones, around 83% seen once. The specimen was PBMCs, collected before nivolumab (anti-PD-1) treatment. The source of these receptors is a person aged 35-79 years with oral cavity squamous cell carcinoma.

This clone appeared a few times. The chain uses TRBV5-1 and TRBJ1-1; D may be TRBD1 (6 bases). Germline V gene sequence: CDR1 SGHRS, CDR2 YFSETQ. CDR3 length: 15 amino acids. V lost 0 bases and J 3 bases, leaving 12 bases between the germline ends. CDR3 loop: CASSLGGGQYTEAFF. CDR3 bases: TGCGCCAGCAGCTTGGGTGGGGGGCAATACACTGAAGCTTTCTTT.

This rearrangement joins TRBV4-1 to TRBJ2-4; 9 bases map to TRBD2. The CDR3 is made up of 20 amino acids. Germline CDR1 reads MGHRA; CDR2 reads YSYEKL. V lost 0 bases to trimming and J lost 8 bases; unmatched junction nucleotides: 20. In nucleotides, the CDR3 is TGCGCCAGCAGCCAAGATGGATCGCGGGGGGGCTGGATAAAAGGGGACATTCAGTACTTC. This sequence encodes CASSQDGSRGGWIKGDIQYF.

The CDR3 loop reads CASAAGSFYEQYF. Here the CDR3 DNA reads TGTGCCAGCGCGGCGGGGTCTTTCTACGAGCAGTACTTC. This chain uses TRBV6-5 with TRBJ2-7; TRBD2 is a possible D gene (6 bases). The V gene's germline CDR1 is MNHEY and CDR2 SVGAGI. The CDR3 is 13 amino acids. Trimming left V 8 bases short and J 3 bases short, with 14 bases between.

The V gene is TRBV30, the J gene TRBJ2-7, with a weak D call TRBD1 (6 bases). Deletions cut 5 bases from V and 4 bases from J, with 6 bases between. The length of the CDR3 is 10 residues. Looked up from germline, CDR1 is GTSNPN and CDR2 is SVGIG (reference sequence). CDR3 residues: CAWGQYEQYF. DNA for the CDR3: TGTGCCTGGGGACAGTACGAGCAGTACTTC.

The gene calls are TRBV5-1 and TRBJ2-3; 10 nucleotides line up with TRBD1. This CDR3 comprises 15 residues. Germline CDR1 reads SGHRS; CDR2 reads YFSETQ. The V and J ends lost 4 bases and 6 bases, in that order; junction bases with no gene match: 8. CDR3 loop: CASSVGQGLADTQYF. As DNA, the CDR3 is TGCGCCAGCAGCGTGGGACAGGGGTTGGCGGATACGCAGTATTTT.

This clone was counted a single time. The chain recombines TRBV7-9 with TRBJ1-1, with no clear D. The CDR3 has 17 amino acids. CDR1 and CDR2 from the germline V gene are SEHNR and FQNEAQ (reference sequence). Trimming took 1 base from V and 0 from J, leaving 15 bases between them. The CDR3 sequence: CASSLGTTAVMNTEAFF. CDR3 coding DNA: TGTGCCAGCAGCTTAGGTACCACAGCAGTCATGAACACTGAAGCTTTCTTT.

The chain is built from TRBV29-1 and TRBJ2-4; the D is unclear. Looked up from germline, CDR1 is SQVTM and CDR2 is ANQGSEA. Trimming took 6 bases from V and 8 from J, leaving 17 bases between them. The CDR3 length is 13 residues. This CDR3 is CSVTGQSGDIQYF. The CDR3 DNA is TGCAGCGTAACCGGGCAGTCCGGAGACATTCAGTACTTC.

The genes are TRBV29-1 and TRBJ2-3; maybe TRBD1 (5 bases). Germline CDR1 SQVTM, CDR2 ANQGSEA. CDR3 length: 13 amino acids. The V end lost 6 bases, the J end lost 0 bases, and 10 bases lay between the germline ends. The CDR3 region is CSVWQGSTDTQYF. CDR3 DNA: TGCAGCGTGTGGCAGGGTAGCACAGATACGCAGTATTTT.

This chain links TRBV10-3 with TRBJ2-7, with D tentatively TRBD2 (6 bases). Germline CDR1 is ENHRY and CDR2 is SYGVKD. The ends were cut back, 4 bases at V and 7 bases at J, with 17 bases in the middle. The CDR3 totals 14 residues. CDR3 sequence reads: CAISGQQQRGEQYF. CDR3 in DNA: TGTGCCATCAGTGGGCAACAGCAACGGGGGGAGCAGTACTTC.

V usage is TRBV7-2 and J usage is TRBJ2-3; TRBD2 might be the D (6 bases). The CDR3 has 15 amino acids. The ends were cut back, 5 bases at V and 2 bases at J, with 14 bases in the middle. Germline V gene data show CDR1 as SGHTA and CDR2 as FQGNSA. Here the CDR3 reads CASSGAGLPTDTQYF. The CDR3 nucleotides are TGTGCCAGCAGCGGGGCGGGACTCCCCACAGATACGCAGTATTTT. The full variable domain, in which reference TRBV7-2 and TRBJ2-3 provide the parts outside the CDR3, is GAGVSQSPSNKVTEKGKDVELRCDPISGHTALYWYRQSLGQGLEFLIYFQGNSAPDKSGLPSDRFSAERTGGSVSTLTIQRTQQEDSAVYLCASSGAGLPTDTQYFGPGTRLTVL.

The rearrangement links TRBV5-1 to TRBJ2-1; the D gene is possibly TRBD1 (5 bases). CDR1 and CDR2 from the germline V gene are SGHRS and YFSETQ. The CDR3 contains 12 residues. V lost 5 bases to trimming and J lost 5 bases, with 8 bases between them. Written as DNA, the CDR3 is TGCGCCAGCAGTGGGGCGAACAATGAGCAGTTCTTC. Translating gives CASSGANNEQFF. The full variable domain, rest sourced from reference TRBV5-1 and TRBJ2-1, is KAGVTQTPRYLIKTRGQQVTLSCSPISGHRSVSWYQQTPGQGLQFLFEYFSETQRNKGNFPGRFSGRQFSNSRSEMNVSTLELGDSALYLCASSGANNEQFFGPGTRLTVL.

The chain carries TRBV28 and TRBJ2-2, with a possible D match to TRBD2 (6 bases). The CDR3 is made up of 16 amino acids. The germline V and J ends were trimmed by 2 bases and 0 bases, with 10 bases remaining between them. Germline V gene lookup returns CDR1 MDHEN and CDR2 SYDVKM. CDR3 sequence (DNA): TGTGCCAGCAGTTTAGAGGACTACGCGAACACCGGGGAGCTGTTTTTT. Translated, it gives CASSLEDYANTGELFF. The entire variable domain, with the rest obtained from reference TRBV28 and TRBJ2-2, is as follows: DVKVTQSSRYLVKRTGEKVFLECVQDMDHENMFWYRQDPGLGLRLIYFSYDVKMKEKGDIPEGYSVSREKKERFSLILESASTNQTSMYLCASSLEDYANTGELFFGEGSRLTVL.

The chain carries TRBV5-6 and TRBJ2-1, with 9 bases that match TRBD1. This CDR3 is 13 amino acids long. The V gene's germline CDR1 is SGHDT and CDR2 YYEEEE. V lost 10 bases, J lost 6 bases, and 8 bases stayed unmatched. The CDR3 DNA follows: TGTGCCGGTGGGGACAGGGCCAGCAATGAGCAGTTCTTC. It encodes CAGGDRASNEQFF.

This chain joins TRBV14 and TRBJ2-2; the D is unclear. Germline assignment: CDR1 SGHDN and CDR2 FVKESK. CDR3 length: 15 amino acids. Trimming shortened V by 2 bases and J by 2 bases, and 9 bases separated the two germline ends. The CDR3 nucleotides read TGTGCCAGCAGCCAACGGCGGATTAACACCGGGGAGCTGTTTTTT. This translates into CASSQRRINTGELFF. Variable domain in full (rest from reference TRBV14 and TRBJ2-2): EAGVTQFPSHSVIEKGQTVTLRCDPISGHDNLYWYRRVMGKEIKFLLHFVKESKQDESGMPNNRFLAERTGGTYSTLKVQPAELEDSGVYFCASSQRRINTGELFFGEGSRLTVL.

This rearrangement joins TRBV28 to TRBJ2-7, with TRBD2 matching 12 bases. Germline V lookup: CDR1 MDHEN, CDR2 SYDVKM. J gave up 2 bases and V 8 bases, and 7 bases lay outside the gene matches. CDR3 length: 15 residues. The chain's CDR3 is CASGGTSGRTYEQYF. The CDR3 DNA is TGTGCCAGCGGAGGGACTAGCGGGCGCACCTACGAGCAGTACTTC.

The gene calls are TRBV13 and TRBJ2-1; D is undetermined. V was clipped by 5 bases and J by 3 bases, with 5 bases between them. Germline V gene lookup returns CDR1 PRHDT and CDR2 FYEKMQ (reference sequence). The CDR3 has 12 residues. CDR3 sequence (DNA): TGTGCCAGCAGCCAGAACTACAATGAGCAGTTCTTC. Encoded protein: CASSQNYNEQFF.

The J gene is TRBJ2-7, the V gene TRBV29-1; 8 nucleotides align to TRBD1. Germline CDR1 is SQVTM and CDR2 is ANQGSEA. This CDR3 is 13 amino acids long. The trim removed 3 bases at V and 6 bases at J, leaving 7 bases unmatched. CDR3 loop: CSVETGVRAEQYF. As DNA, the CDR3 is TGCAGCGTTGAGACAGGGGTAAGGGCCGAGCAGTACTTC.

This clone appeared a few times. The chain is built from TRBV2 and TRBJ1-1; no firm D call. The CDR3 loop spans 13 amino acids. The V gene lost 7 bases and the J gene lost 8 bases, with 17 bases spanning the gap. Germline values: CDR1 SNHLY, CDR2 FYNNEI. The CDR3 region has the DNA TGTGCCAGCACGGGATATCAAGGGTTGGAAGCTTTCTTT. This codes for CASTGYQGLEAFF.

The chain joins TRBV2 to TRBJ2-2; 7 bases line up with TRBD1. Germline CDR1 reads SNHLY; CDR2 reads FYNNEI. J lost 6 bases, V lost 7 bases, and 11 bases had no gene match. The CDR3 has 15 residues. CDR3 sequence: CASNAGGLTAGELFF. The CDR3 DNA reads TGTGCCAGCAATGCAGGGGGTTTAACCGCCGGGGAGCTGTTTTTT.

This clone was seen a single time. The rearrangement uses TRBV5-1 and TRBJ2-5; possibly TRBD1 for D (6 bases). The CDR3 totals 16 residues. The V and J ends lost 4 bases and 2 bases respectively, with 18 bases between them. Looked up from germline, CDR1 is SGHRS and CDR2 is YFSETQ. This chain's CDR3 is CASSRTRGGTQETQYF. The CDR3 DNA sequence: TGCGCCAGCAGCCGCACCAGGGGCGGAACTCAAGAGACCCAGTACTTC.

The chain joins TRBV5-1 to TRBJ1-1, with D possibly TRBD1 on 5 matching bases. V lost 5 bases and J lost 8, with 22 bases in between. There are 15 residues in the CDR3. Germline V gene lookup returns CDR1 SGHRS and CDR2 YFSETQ. The CDR3 sequence is CASRGRRAVAGEAFF. CDR3 coding DNA: TGCGCCAGCAGGGGTCGCAGGGCTGTCGCAGGCGAAGCTTTCTTT.